The subject of this entry is one T cell receptor (beta chain). Per the original methods: Reference gene primer amplification gave estimated nucleated cell counts. Here immunoSEQ multiplex PCR was the method, and the copy in TCRdb shows in-frame clones only, minus some. V and J calls and clone size are those listed in that table; D and trimming were worked out from the DNA. This sample yields about 59,000 clones, of which almost 80% are seen a single time; roughly 12% belongs to the top ten. The data are from a study of blood T cell repertoires in COVID-19. Overall study: Samples of COVID-19 (acute and convalescent) were obtained from the United States, Italy and Spain.

Trimming at V came to 3 bases and at J to 2 bases, leaving 6 bases not matched to a gene. The germline V gene encodes CDR1 SGHTA and CDR2 FQGTGA. The CDR3 runs 16 residues. The sample comprised peripheral blood. The chain recombines TRBV7-3 with TRBJ2-2; 7 positions agree with TRBD2. This TCR came from a man older than 75 with acute or convalescent COVID-19. The CDR3 DNA is TGTGCCAGCAGCTTTCTACCTAGCGGTAACACCGGGGAGCTGTTTTTT. It is translated as CASSFLPSGNTGELFF.